This T cell receptor (beta chain) was sequenced in a study of blood T cell repertoires in COVID-19 (dated by TCRdb to 2020 to 2021). Concerning the study at large: Collaborator samples came from the United States, Italy and Spain and covered acute and convalescent phases of COVID-19. The prospective study material was composed of cDNA or gDNA derived from T cells, B-cell-depleted T cells, or PBMCs. Deeply sampled blood TCRbeta repertoires from subjects exposed to, actively infected with, or recovered from COVID-19 were included in the dataset. The repertoires were made available in a free public database intended to serve as a resource for research on the immune response to SARS-CoV-2. The samples were drawn from the first 160 participants of the ongoing ImmuneRACE study and from 1,254 subjects provided by 6 global collaborators. The sample metadata nearly always contained a de-identified subject ID, COVID-19 status, age in years and sex. Where HLA class I and class II types were available, the types were taken from metadata supplied by the sample provider, not from assay-based typing.

About this clone itself: What this receptor recognizes is not known. Base quality data are lacking; no much larger clone is found one base away.

Overall study outcomes, separate from this receptor: The amount of clinical and demographic metadata varied by source and participant and was provided uncurated.

The CDR3 runs 18 residues from the cysteine to the phenylalanine. Left in the record is the CDR3 DNA by itself, 54 bases read in frame from the first base. CDR1 and CDR2 are drawn from the germline V gene: SGHVS, FQNEAQ. V drops 5 bases and J drops 0 bases, leaving 20 bases in between. In the prospective study, participants were about 18 to 95 years old, resided in about two dozen geographic areas of the United States, and were enrolled through a virtual design. In the prospective study, cohorts were assigned on the basis of participant-reported clinical history obtained from a screening survey and a study questionnaire. In the prospective study, whole blood, serum and a nasopharyngeal or oropharyngeal swab were collected from each participant by mobile phlebotomists. Additional blood draws and questionnaires over an approximately 2-month period could optionally be provided by prospective study participants. Before DNA extraction, prospective study blood samples were shipped either frozen or at room temperature.

The immunoSEQ Assay, a bias-controlled multiplex PCR, was used to amplify TCRbeta CDR3 regions from genomic DNA. Regarding the original processing steps: Within the assay, amplification of reference gene primers was used to estimate how many nucleated cells each sample contained. Sequence reads were collapsed and filtered to measure the absolute abundance of every unique TCRbeta CDR3 rearrangement. Productive Simpson clonality was computed per sample as the square root of Simpson's diversity index over productive rearrangements. Sourced from immuneACCESS, this table was stored by TCRdb with only in-frame sequences that have V and J called. A share of the clones is absent; for the studies checked, an unresolved V gene accounts for under half, and the remainder has no known explanation. Clonal size and the V and J genes are those of that table, whereas D and trimming came from the DNA. The sample includes 250,000 to 300,000 clones, with about 86% observed a single time. The top ten clones comprise around 4.1% of the sample.

Specimen: PBMCs or T cells enriched from blood (not recorded which). The chain joins TRBV7-8 to TRBJ1-3; the D segment could be TRBD1, given 6 matching bases. The TCR comes from a man aged 25-45 years with acute COVID-19. The sequenced DNA is TGTGCCAGCAGCGGGCGGAGGACAGCTACCCGCTCTGGAAACACCATATATTTT. Translation gives CASSGRRTATRSGNTIYF.